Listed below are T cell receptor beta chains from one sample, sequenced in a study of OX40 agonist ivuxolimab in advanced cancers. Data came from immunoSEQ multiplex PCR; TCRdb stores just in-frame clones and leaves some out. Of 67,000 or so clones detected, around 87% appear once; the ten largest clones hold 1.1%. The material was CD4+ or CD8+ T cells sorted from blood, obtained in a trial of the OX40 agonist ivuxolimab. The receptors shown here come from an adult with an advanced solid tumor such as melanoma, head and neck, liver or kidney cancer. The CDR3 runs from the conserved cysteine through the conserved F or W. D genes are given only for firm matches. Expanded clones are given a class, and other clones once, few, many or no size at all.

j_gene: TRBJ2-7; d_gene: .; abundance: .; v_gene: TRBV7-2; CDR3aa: CASSSGLDYEQYF; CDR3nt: TGTGCCAGCAGCTCGGGACTGGACTACGAGCAGTACTTC
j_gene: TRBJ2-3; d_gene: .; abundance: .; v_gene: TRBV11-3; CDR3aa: CASSPTPDSTDTQYF; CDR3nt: TGTGCCAGCAGCCCCACCCCTGATAGCACAGATACGCAGTATTTT
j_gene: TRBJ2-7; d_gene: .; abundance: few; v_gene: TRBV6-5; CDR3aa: CASSLLRLPYEQYF; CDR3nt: TGTGCCAGCAGTCTTCTCCGCCTCCCCTACGAGCAGTACTTC
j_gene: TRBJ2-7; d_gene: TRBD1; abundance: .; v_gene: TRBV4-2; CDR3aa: CASSRGTGFYEQYF; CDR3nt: TGTGCCAGCAGCCGAGGGACAGGCTTCTACGAGCAGTACTTC
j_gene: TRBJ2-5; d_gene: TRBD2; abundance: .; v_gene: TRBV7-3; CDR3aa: CASAKTSGKQETQYF; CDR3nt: TGTGCCAGCGCAAAGACTAGCGGGAAGCAAGAGACCCAGTACTTC
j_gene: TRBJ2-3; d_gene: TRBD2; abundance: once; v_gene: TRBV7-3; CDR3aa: CASSLTGRGTDTQYF; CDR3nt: TGTGCCAGCAGCTTAACAGGGAGGGGCACAGATACGCAGTATTTT
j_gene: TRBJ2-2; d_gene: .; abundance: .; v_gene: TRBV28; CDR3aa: CASSFQGRTGELFF; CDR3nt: TGTGCCAGCAGTTTTCAGGGGAGGACCGGGGAGCTGTTTTTT
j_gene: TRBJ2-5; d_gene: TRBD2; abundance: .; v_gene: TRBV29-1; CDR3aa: CSGVSGSLETQYF; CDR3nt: TGCAGCGGGGTCAGCGGGAGTCTGGAGACCCAGTACTTC
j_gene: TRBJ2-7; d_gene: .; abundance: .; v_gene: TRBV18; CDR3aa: CASSFTAVNEQYF; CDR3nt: TGTGCCAGCTCATTCACCGCGGTAAACGAGCAGTACTTC
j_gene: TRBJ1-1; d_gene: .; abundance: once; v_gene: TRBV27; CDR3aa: CASSPLDRYTEAFF; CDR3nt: TGTGCCAGCAGTCCACTGGACAGATACACTGAAGCTTTCTTT
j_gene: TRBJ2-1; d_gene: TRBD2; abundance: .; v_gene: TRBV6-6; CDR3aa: CASRSSSGFYNEQFF; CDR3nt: TGTGCCAGCAGATCCTCTAGCGGGTTCTACAATGAGCAGTTCTTC
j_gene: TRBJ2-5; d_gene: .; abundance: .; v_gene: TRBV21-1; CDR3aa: CASEQDRTGQETQYF; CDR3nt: TGTGCCAGCGAGCAAGATAGGACAGGCCAAGAGACCCAGTACTTC
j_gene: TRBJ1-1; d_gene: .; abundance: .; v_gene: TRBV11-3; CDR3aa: CASSLYRGDGFMNTEAFF; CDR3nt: TGTGCCAGCAGCCTATATAGGGGAGACGGCTTCATGAACACTGAAGCTTTCTTT
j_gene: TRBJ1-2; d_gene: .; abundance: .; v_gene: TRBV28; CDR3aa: CASSLLQPTAYGYTF; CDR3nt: TGTGCCAGCAGTTTATTACAGCCGACAGCCTATGGCTACACCTTC
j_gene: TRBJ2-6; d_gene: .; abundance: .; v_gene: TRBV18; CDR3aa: CASSPRGSGANVLTF; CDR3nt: TGTGCCAGCTCTCCCCGGGGCTCTGGGGCCAACGTCCTGACTTTC
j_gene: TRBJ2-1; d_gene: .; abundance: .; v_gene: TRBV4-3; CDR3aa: CASSQDIARESFNEQFF; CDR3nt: TGCGCCAGCAGCCAAGATATTGCCCGGGAGTCGTTCAATGAGCAGTTCTTC
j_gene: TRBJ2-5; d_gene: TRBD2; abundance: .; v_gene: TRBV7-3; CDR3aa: CASSPLGGRETQYF; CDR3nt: TGTGCCAGCAGCCCTCTGGGAGGGAGAGAGACCCAGTACTTC
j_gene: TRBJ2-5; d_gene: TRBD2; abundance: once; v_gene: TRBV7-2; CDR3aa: CASSSFPGLAGGGETQYF; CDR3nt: TGTGCCAGCAGCTCGTTTCCGGGACTAGCGGGAGGGGGGGAGACCCAGTACTTC
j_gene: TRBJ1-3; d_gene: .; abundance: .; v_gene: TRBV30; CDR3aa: CAWERNTIYF; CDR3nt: TGTGCCTGGGAACGAAACACCATATATTTT
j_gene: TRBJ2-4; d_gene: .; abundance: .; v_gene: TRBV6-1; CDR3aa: CASRRRDGNIQYF; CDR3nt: TGTGCCAGCCGGAGGAGGGACGGAAACATTCAGTACTTC
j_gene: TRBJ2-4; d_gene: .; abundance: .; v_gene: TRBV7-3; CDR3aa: CASSLSGLLAKNIQYF; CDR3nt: TGTGCCAGCAGCTTAAGTGGCCTGCTAGCCAAAAACATTCAGTACTTC
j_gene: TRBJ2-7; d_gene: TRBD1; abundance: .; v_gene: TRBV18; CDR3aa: CASSTGTGPYEQYF; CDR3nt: TGTGCCAGCTCAACCGGGACAGGGCCTTACGAGCAGTACTTC